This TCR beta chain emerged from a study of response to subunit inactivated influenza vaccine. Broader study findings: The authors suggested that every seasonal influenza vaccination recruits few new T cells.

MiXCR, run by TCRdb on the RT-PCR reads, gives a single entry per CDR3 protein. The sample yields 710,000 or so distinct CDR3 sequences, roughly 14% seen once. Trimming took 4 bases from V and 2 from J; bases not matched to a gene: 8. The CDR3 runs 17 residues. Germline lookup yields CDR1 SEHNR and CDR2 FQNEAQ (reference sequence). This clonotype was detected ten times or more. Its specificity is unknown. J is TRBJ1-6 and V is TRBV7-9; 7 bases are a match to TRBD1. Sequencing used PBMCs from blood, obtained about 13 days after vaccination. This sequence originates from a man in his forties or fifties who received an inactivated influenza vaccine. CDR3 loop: CASSSLTGWTYNSPLHF. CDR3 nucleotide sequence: TGTGCCAGCAGCTCGCTGACAGGGTGGACCTATAATTCACCCCTCCACTTT. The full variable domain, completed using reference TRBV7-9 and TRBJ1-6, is DTGVSQNPRHKITKRGQNVTFRCDPISEHNRLYWYRQTLGQGPEFLTYFQNEAQLEKSRLLSDRFSAERPKGSFSTLEIQRTEQGDSAMYLCASSSLTGWTYNSPLHFGNGTRLTVT.